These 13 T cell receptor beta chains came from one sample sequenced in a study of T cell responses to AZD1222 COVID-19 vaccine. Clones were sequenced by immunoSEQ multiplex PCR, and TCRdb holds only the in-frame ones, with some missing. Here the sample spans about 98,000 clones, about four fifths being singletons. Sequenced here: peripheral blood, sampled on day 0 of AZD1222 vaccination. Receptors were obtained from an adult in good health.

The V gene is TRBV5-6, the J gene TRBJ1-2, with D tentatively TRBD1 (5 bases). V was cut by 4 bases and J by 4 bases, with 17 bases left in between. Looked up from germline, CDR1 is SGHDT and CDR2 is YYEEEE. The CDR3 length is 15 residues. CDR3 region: CASSPAEGISYGYTF. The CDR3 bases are TGTGCCAGCAGCCCGGCCGAGGGGATTAGCTATGGCTACACCTTC.

CDR3 protein: CASTPQFWGSGYTF. The CDR3 DNA sequence: TGTGCCAGCACCCCCCAATTTTGGGGAAGCGGCTACACCTTC. The gene calls are TRBV6-5 and TRBJ1-2, with D hard to call. Trimming removed 7 bases from V and 8 bases from J, with 20 bases in between. This CDR3 region has 14 residues. CDR1 and CDR2 (germline): MNHEY, SVGAGI.

The CDR3 sequence is CASRGAGSDEQFF. As DNA, the CDR3 is TGTGCCAGCAGGGGGGCTGGATCGGATGAGCAGTTCTTC. The genes are TRBV6-5 and TRBJ2-1; D is perhaps TRBD1 (6 bases). CDR3 length equals 13 residues. Per the germline V gene, CDR1 is MNHEY and CDR2 is SVGAGI. V dropped 6 bases and J dropped 8 bases, with 14 bases sitting between them.

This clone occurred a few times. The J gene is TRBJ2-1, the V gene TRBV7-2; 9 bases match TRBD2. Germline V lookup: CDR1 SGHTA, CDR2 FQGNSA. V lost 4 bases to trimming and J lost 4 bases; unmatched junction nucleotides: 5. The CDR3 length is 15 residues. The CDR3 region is CASSSQAGGYNEQFF. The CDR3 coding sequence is TGTGCCAGCAGCTCCCAAGCGGGAGGTTACAATGAGCAGTTCTTC.

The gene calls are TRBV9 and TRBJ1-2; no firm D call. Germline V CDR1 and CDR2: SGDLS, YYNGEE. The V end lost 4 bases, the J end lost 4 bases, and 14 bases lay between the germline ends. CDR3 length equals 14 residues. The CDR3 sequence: CASSPNNDPYGYTF. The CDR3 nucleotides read TGTGCCAGCAGCCCAAATAATGACCCCTATGGCTACACCTTC.

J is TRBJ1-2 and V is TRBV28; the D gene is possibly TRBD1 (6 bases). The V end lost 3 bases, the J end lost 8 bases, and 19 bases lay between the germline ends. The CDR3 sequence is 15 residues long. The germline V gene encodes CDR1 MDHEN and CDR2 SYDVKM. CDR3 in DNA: TGTGCCAGCAGTTTTGTGGCCGGGGGCCTAGTCGGCTACACCTTC. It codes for CASSFVAGGLVGYTF.

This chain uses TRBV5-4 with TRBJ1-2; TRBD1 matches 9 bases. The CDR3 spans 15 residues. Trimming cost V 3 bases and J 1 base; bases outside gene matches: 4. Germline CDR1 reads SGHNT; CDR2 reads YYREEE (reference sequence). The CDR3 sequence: CASSSNRGHNYGYTF. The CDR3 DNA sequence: TGTGCCAGCAGCTCAAACAGGGGGCATAACTATGGCTACACCTTC. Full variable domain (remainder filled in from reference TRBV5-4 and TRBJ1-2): ETGVTQSPTHLIKTRGQQVTLRCSSQSGHNTVSWYQQALGQGPQFIFQYYREEENGRGNFPPRFSGLQFPNYSSELNVNALELDDSALYLCASSSNRGHNYGYTFGSGTRLTVV.

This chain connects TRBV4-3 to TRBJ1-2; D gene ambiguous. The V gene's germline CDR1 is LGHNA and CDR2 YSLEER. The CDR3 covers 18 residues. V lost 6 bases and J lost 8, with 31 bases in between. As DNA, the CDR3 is TGCGCCAGCAGTCGGAATCGGGCAGGAGGTTTAGGGTTTGGGGGCTACACCTTC. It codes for CASSRNRAGGLGFGGYTF.

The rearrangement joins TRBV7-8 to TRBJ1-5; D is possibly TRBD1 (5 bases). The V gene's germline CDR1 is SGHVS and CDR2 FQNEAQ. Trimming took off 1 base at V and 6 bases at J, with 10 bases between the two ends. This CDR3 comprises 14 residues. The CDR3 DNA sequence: TGTGCCAGCAGCTTAGAGTCAGGGAGTCAGCCCCAGCATTTT. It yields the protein CASSLESGSQPQHF.

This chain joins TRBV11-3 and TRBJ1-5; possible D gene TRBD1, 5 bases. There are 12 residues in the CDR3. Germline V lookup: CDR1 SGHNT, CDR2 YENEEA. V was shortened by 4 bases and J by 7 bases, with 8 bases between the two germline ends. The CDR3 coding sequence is TGTGCCAGCAGCTACCAGGGCCAGCCCCAGCATTTT. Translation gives CASSYQGQPQHF.

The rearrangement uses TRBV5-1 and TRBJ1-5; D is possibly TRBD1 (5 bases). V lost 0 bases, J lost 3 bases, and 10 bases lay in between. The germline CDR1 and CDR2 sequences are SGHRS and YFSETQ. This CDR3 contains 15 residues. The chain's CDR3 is CASSLEGQNNQPQHF. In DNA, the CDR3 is TGCGCCAGCAGCTTGGAGGGGCAGAACAATCAGCCCCAGCATTTT.

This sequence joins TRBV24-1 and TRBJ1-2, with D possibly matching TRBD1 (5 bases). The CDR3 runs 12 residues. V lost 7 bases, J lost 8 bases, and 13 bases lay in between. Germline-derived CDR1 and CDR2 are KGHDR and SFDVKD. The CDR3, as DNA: TGTGCCACCAGCCAGGGTTCTGGGGGCTACACCTTC. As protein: CATSQGSGGYTF.

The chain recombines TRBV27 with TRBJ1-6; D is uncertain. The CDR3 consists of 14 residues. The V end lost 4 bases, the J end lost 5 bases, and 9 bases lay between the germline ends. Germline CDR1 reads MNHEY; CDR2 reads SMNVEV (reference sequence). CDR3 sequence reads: CASSSRRDNSPLHF. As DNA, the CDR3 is TGTGCCAGCAGTTCGAGGCGTGATAATTCACCCCTCCACTTT.